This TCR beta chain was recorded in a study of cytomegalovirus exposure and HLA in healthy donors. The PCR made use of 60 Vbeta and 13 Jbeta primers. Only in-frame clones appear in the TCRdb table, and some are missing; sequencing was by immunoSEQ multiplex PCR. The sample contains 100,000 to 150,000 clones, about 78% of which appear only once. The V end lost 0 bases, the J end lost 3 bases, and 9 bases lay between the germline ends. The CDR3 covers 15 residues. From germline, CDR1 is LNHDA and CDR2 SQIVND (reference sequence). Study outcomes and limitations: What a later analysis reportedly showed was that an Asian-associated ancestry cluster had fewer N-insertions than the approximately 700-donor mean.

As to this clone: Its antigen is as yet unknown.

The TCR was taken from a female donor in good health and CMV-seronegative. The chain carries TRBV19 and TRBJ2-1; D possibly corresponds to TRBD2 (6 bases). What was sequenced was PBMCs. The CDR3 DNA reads TGTGCCAGTAGTATAGACCGGGGGTACTACAATGAGCAGTTCTTC. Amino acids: CASSIDRGYYNEQFF.